What follows are 29 T cell receptor beta chains derived from one specimen sequenced in a study of T cells in Graves' hyperthyroidism and ophthalmopathy. Using RNA transcripts as the source, TCR beta CDR3 regions were amplified. Initially, a first-round RT-PCR of the TCR CDR3 employed the HTBI primer set. TCRdb reprocessed the multiplex PCR reads via MiXCR and lists one record per CDR3 protein. Among more than 500,000 distinct CDR3 sequences, about 16% were seen once, and the ten largest hold less than 30%. The sample taken for sequencing was blood. These receptors were obtained from a young woman with Graves' ophthalmopathy.

There are many counts of this clonotype. The V call is TRBV2, the J call TRBJ2-1; no clear D gene. CDR3 size: 12 residues. The ends were cut back, 11 bases at V and 6 bases at J, with 14 bases in the middle. Germline CDR1 SNHLY, CDR2 FYNNEI. CDR3 bases: TGTGCCTGGATGTTAGGCGGCAATGAGCAGTTCTTC. This translates into CAWMLGGNEQFF. The full variable domain, its missing parts supplied by reference TRBV2 and TRBJ2-1, is EPEVTQTPSHQVTQMGQEVILRCVPISNHLYFYWYRQILGQKVEFLVSFYNNEISEKSEIFDDQFSVERPDGSNFTLKIRSTKLEDSAMYFCAWMLGGNEQFFGPGTRLTVL.

This clonotype was seen ten or more times. J is TRBJ1-2 and V is TRBV12-3 or TRBV12-4; D unclear. V shed 5 bases and J shed 8 bases, with 6 bases lying between them. This CDR3 has 10 amino acids. The CDR3 reads CASSLGGYTF. The CDR3 region has the DNA TGTGCCAGCAGTCTCGGGGGCTACACCTTC.

This clonotype was seen a few times. The chain links TRBV4-1 to TRBJ1-5; TRBD1 might be the D (5 bases). Germline V gene lookup returns CDR1 MGHRA and CDR2 YSYEKL. The V and J ends lost 4 bases and 3 bases respectively, with 10 bases between them. CDR3 length: 14 residues. CDR3 loop: CASSPRDLNQPQHF. The DNA for the CDR3 is TGCGCCAGCAGCCCGAGGGACCTCAATCAGCCCCAGCATTTT.

This clonotype was observed a few times. V and J are TRBV7-3 and TRBJ2-3; D may be TRBD1 (5 bases). Per germline, CDR1 SGHTA and CDR2 FQGTGA. The CDR3 has 14 residues. V lost 5 bases and J lost 4, with 13 bases in between. The CDR3 protein is CASSRTLNADTQYF. CDR3 nucleotides: TGTGCCAGCAGCCGGACATTGAATGCAGATACGCAGTATTTT.

CDR3 residues: CATSDLVENTGELFF. The CDR3 coding sequence is TGTGCCACCAGTGATTTGGTCGAGAACACCGGGGAGCTGTTTTTT. The chain is built from TRBV24-1 and TRBJ2-2; no clear D. Trimming took off 0 bases at V and 1 base at J, with 5 bases between the two ends. CDR1 and CDR2 (germline): KGHDR, SFDVKD. This CDR3 has 15 residues.

J is TRBJ1-4 and V is TRBV4-2; the D gene is possibly TRBD1 (5 bases). The CDR3 contains 15 residues. CDR1 is LGHNA and CDR2 is YNFKEQ in the germline V gene. Trimming took 1 base from V and 2 from J, leaving 8 bases between them. CDR3 sequence reads: CASSQGTNTNEKLFF. The CDR3 DNA follows: TGTGCCAGCAGCCAAGGGACAAACACTAATGAAAAACTGTTTTTT.

This clonotype was observed many times. The V and J genes are TRBV29-1 and TRBJ2-3, with a weak D call TRBD1 (6 bases). The CDR3 is 14 amino acids. Trimming removed 7 bases from V and 3 bases from J, with 17 bases in between. Germline-derived CDR1 and CDR2 are SQVTM and ANQGSEA. The CDR3 protein is CSGGQGRGTDTQYF. The CDR3 nucleotides are TGCAGCGGAGGGCAGGGTAGGGGGACAGATACGCAGTATTTT.

This clonotype was observed at least ten times. This chain uses TRBV27 with TRBJ2-7; maybe TRBD2 (6 bases). V shed 5 bases and J shed 3 bases, with 14 bases lying between them. Germline values: CDR1 MNHEY, CDR2 SMNVEV (reference sequence). This CDR3 region has 14 residues. CDR3 region: CASSPTGLNYEQYF. The CDR3 nucleotides are TGTGCCAGCAGTCCGACGGGACTCAACTACGAGCAGTACTTC.

The chain has TRBV7-2 and TRBJ1-1; no clear D gene. The CDR3 runs to 13 residues. Germline lookup yields CDR1 SGHTA and CDR2 FQGNSA. Trimming cost V 3 bases and J 6 bases, with 11 bases left between them. DNA for the CDR3: TGTGCCAGCAGCTTGCTTTCGTCCTCTGAAGCTTTCTTT. Protein: CASSLLSSSEAFF.

This clonotype was picked up many times. The rearrangement joins TRBV29-1 to TRBJ1-2; D is perhaps TRBD1 (6 bases). The V gene lost 8 bases and the J gene lost 4 bases, with 14 bases spanning the gap. CDR1 is SQVTM and CDR2 is ANQGSEA in the germline V gene. This CDR3 has 12 residues. CDR3 in DNA: TGCAGCACGAAACGGACAGCCTATGGCTACACCTTC. Its translation is CSTKRTAYGYTF. Variable domain in full (rest from reference TRBV29-1 and TRBJ1-2): SAVISQKPSRDICQRGTSLTIQCQVDSQVTMMFWYRQQPGQSLTLIATANQGSEATYESGFVIDKFPISRPNLTFSTLTVSNMSPEDSSIYLCSTKRTAYGYTFGSGTRLTVV.

This clonotype was detected only a few times. The V and J genes are TRBV7-9 and TRBJ2-1; D uncertain. CDR1 is SEHNR, CDR2 FQNEAQ, per germline (reference sequence). V was cut by 0 bases and J by 0 bases, with 12 bases left in between. This CDR3 spans 17 amino acids. The chain's CDR3 is CASSLADPDRSYNEQFF. Here the CDR3 DNA reads TGTGCCAGCAGCTTAGCGGACCCCGATCGCTCCTACAATGAGCAGTTCTTC.

This clonotype has more than one count but fewer than ten. This chain connects TRBV29-1 to TRBJ2-3, with D tentatively TRBD1 or TRBD2 (5 bases each). The V gene lost 5 bases and the J gene lost 4 bases, with 16 bases spanning the gap. The CDR3 sequence is 14 residues long. Germline V gene data show CDR1 as SQVTM and CDR2 as ANQGSEA. The CDR3 protein is CSVRLAQGADTQYF. The CDR3, as DNA: TGCAGCGTTAGGCTAGCTCAAGGGGCAGATACGCAGTATTTT.

This clonotype was detected a few times. The chain employs TRBV4-1 and TRBJ2-1, with D maybe TRBD2 (5 bases). The CDR3 extends over 14 amino acids. The V end lost 4 bases, the J end lost 1 base, and 8 bases lay between the germline ends. Germline loops: CDR1 MGHRA, CDR2 YSYEKL. CDR3 protein: CASSPPGSYNEQFF. The CDR3 DNA reads as TGCGCCAGCAGCCCCCCGGGGTCCTACAATGAGCAGTTCTTC.

There are many counts of this clonotype. This rearrangement joins TRBV12-3 or TRBV12-4 to TRBJ1-2, with D perhaps TRBD1 (6 bases). The CDR3 has 14 amino acids. The V and J ends lost 6 bases and 4 bases respectively, with 15 bases between them. CDR3 loop: CASSNIGQRYGYTF. DNA for the CDR3: TGTGCCAGCAGCAATATAGGACAGCGCTATGGCTACACCTTC.

This clonotype was seen only a few times. The chain joins TRBV19 to TRBJ1-1, with D possibly TRBD1 on 6 matching bases. The CDR3 covers 16 residues. Looked up from germline, CDR1 is LNHDA and CDR2 is SQIVND (reference sequence). The V gene lost 2 bases and the J gene lost 0 bases, with 13 bases spanning the gap. For the CDR3, the DNA is TGTGCCAGTAGTATACCTATGGACAGTCTGAACACTGAAGCTTTCTTT. Translating gives CASSIPMDSLNTEAFF.

For this clonotype: The junction does not match germline at one end; this may be a read error. The V and J genes are TRBV20-1 and TRBJ2-7, with TRBD2 matching over 7 bases. Germline assignment: CDR1 DFQATT and CDR2 SNEGSKA (reference sequence). This CDR3 comprises 14 residues. In DNA, the CDR3 is TGCAGTGCTAGAGGTCTAGCGGTAAACTACGGGCAGTACTTC. It encodes CSARGLAVNYGQYF.

This clonotype was found many times. The chain carries TRBV5-8 and TRBJ2-1; D possibly matches TRBD1 or TRBD2 (5 bases each). V was clipped by 3 bases and J by 8 bases, with 12 bases between them. Per the germline V gene, CDR1 is SGHTS and CDR2 is YDEGEE. The CDR3 consists of 13 residues. CDR3 sequence reads: CASSSQGVDEQFF. CDR3 DNA: TGTGCCAGCAGCTCGCAGGGAGTCGATGAGCAGTTCTTC.

Comments on this clonotype: This CDR3 is missing its conserved last phenylalanine or tryptophan, likely due to a read error. The rearrangement links TRBV28 to TRBJ2-2; 9 nucleotides align to TRBD2. Germline V gives CDR1 MDHEN, CDR2 SYDVKM. V dropped 4 bases and J dropped 1; count of bases not matched to a gene: 10. This CDR3 has 18 amino acids. CDR3 sequence: CASSSTSGRGGNTGELFL. In DNA form, the CDR3 reads TGTGCCAGCAGTTCGACTAGCGGCCGAGGGGGGAACACCGGGGAGCTGTTTCTT.

This sequence joins TRBV7-3 and TRBJ1-1; a possible D gene is TRBD1 (6 bases). The germline V gene encodes CDR1 SGHTA and CDR2 FQGTGA. The CDR3 spans 15 residues. Trimming stripped 7 bases from V and 1 base from J, with 16 bases between. CDR3 sequence reads: CASTKEGTKNTEAFF. CDR3 in DNA: TGTGCCAGCACCAAAGAGGGGACAAAGAACACTGAAGCTTTCTTT.

The chain recombines TRBV7-9 with TRBJ2-7, with unresolved D. Germline V CDR1 and CDR2: SEHNR, FQNEAQ (reference sequence). V dropped 5 bases and J dropped 0 bases, with 14 bases sitting between them. The CDR3 covers 15 residues. CDR3: CASSPRGPGSYEQYF. CDR3 DNA: TGTGCCAGCAGCCCACGAGGACCGGGCTCCTACGAGCAGTACTTC. Supplemented by reference TRBV7-9 and TRBJ2-7, the full variable domain reads DTGVSQNPRHKITKRGQNVTFRCDPISEHNRLYWYRQTLGQGPEFLTYFQNEAQLEKSRLLSDRFSAERPKGSFSTLEIQRTEQGDSAMYLCASSPRGPGSYEQYFGPGTRLTVT.

This clonotype was seen more than once but under ten times. This chain links TRBV25-1 with TRBJ2-5, with TRBD1 identical over 12 bases. Per the germline V gene, CDR1 is MGHDK and CDR2 is SYGVNS. The length of the CDR3 is 14 residues. Trimming cost V 8 bases and J 6 bases; bases outside gene matches: 7. CDR3 in DNA: TGTGCCAGCCCCGGGACAGGGGGCCGGCAGACCCAGTACTTC. It translates to CASPGTGGRQTQYF.

This clonotype has a handful of counts. DNA of the CDR3: TGTGCCAGCAGCTCAACAGGGCGAGGAGATCAGCCCCAGCATTTT. Translating it yields CASSSTGRGDQPQHF. This rearrangement joins TRBV5-5 to TRBJ1-5; the D gene is possibly TRBD1 (6 bases). The CDR3 sequence is 15 residues long. With 3 bases removed from V and 5 bases from J, the gap between germline ends came to 15 bases. CDR1 and CDR2 (germline): SGHKS, YYEKEE (reference sequence).

The chain links TRBV19 to TRBJ1-5; TRBD1 is a possible D gene (6 bases). Germline CDR1 reads LNHDA; CDR2 reads SQIVND (reference sequence). This CDR3 spans 15 amino acids. Trimming took 7 bases from V and 2 from J, leaving 15 bases between them. The CDR3 nucleotides read TGTGCCAGTACCCGAGGGGGGGTGCGCAATCAGCCCCAGCATTTT. Translated, it gives CASTRGGVRNQPQHF. The full variable domain, its missing parts supplied by reference TRBV19 and TRBJ1-5, is DGGITQSPKYLFRKEGQNVTLSCEQNLNHDAMYWYRQDPGQGLRLIYYSQIVNDFQKGDIAEGYSVSREKKESFPLTVTSAQKNPTAFYLCASTRGGVRNQPQHFGDGTRLSIL.

This clonotype was counted between two and nine times. The J gene is TRBJ2-1, the V gene TRBV5-1; D gene unclear. This CDR3 comprises 15 residues. V lost 2 bases to trimming and J lost 4 bases, with 13 bases between them. Germline values: CDR1 SGHRS, CDR2 YFSETQ. This CDR3 is CASSFLPEIYNEQFF. DNA of the CDR3: TGCGCCAGCAGCTTTTTGCCAGAGATATACAATGAGCAGTTCTTC.

This clonotype was observed at least ten times. The rearrangement joins TRBV5-1 to TRBJ1-1, with a possible D match to TRBD1 (5 bases). The length of the CDR3 is 13 residues. From germline, CDR1 is SGHRS and CDR2 YFSETQ. Trimming took off 4 bases at V and 3 bases at J, with 10 bases between the two ends. CDR3 in amino acids: CASSRRDDTEAFF. The CDR3 DNA follows: TGCGCCAGCAGCCGCAGGGACGACACTGAAGCTTTCTTT.

This chain joins TRBV5-4 and TRBJ2-5, with D perhaps matching TRBD2 (5 bases). Germline V gene data show CDR1 as SGHNT and CDR2 as YYREEE (reference sequence). V lost 1 base, J lost 3 bases, and 10 bases lay in between. The CDR3 spans 14 residues. CDR3 region: CASSLPSGEETQYF. The CDR3 coding sequence is TGTGCCAGCAGCTTGCCCAGCGGTGAAGAGACCCAGTACTTC.

The rearrangement joins TRBV30 to TRBJ2-3, with D tentatively TRBD2 (6 bases). The V gene's germline CDR1 is GTSNPN and CDR2 SVGIG (reference sequence). This CDR3 contains 14 residues. The germline V and J ends were trimmed by 2 bases and 3 bases, with 12 bases remaining between them. The CDR3 sequence: CAWSFGGRTDTQYF. The CDR3 DNA sequence: TGTGCCTGGAGTTTTGGGGGGAGGACAGATACGCAGTATTTT.

With regard to this clonotype: With a much larger clone just one base away, this may be a read error. The J gene is TRBJ2-5, the V gene TRBV7-9, with TRBD1 matching 8 bases. V shed 5 bases, J shed 5 bases, and the junction held 7 bases outside the gene matches. Germline-derived CDR1 and CDR2 are SEHNR and FQNEAQ (reference sequence). The CDR3 runs 14 residues. This CDR3 reads CASSRAGGEETQYF. The CDR3 nucleotides are TGTGCCAGCAGCAGGGCAGGGGGCGAGGAGACCCAGTACTTC.

This clonotype was observed many times. The chain joins TRBV7-3 to TRBJ2-1, with D perhaps matching TRBD1 or TRBD2 (6 bases each). Trimming removed 0 bases from V and 9 bases from J, with 12 bases in between. This CDR3 comprises 14 residues. Germline CDR1 is SGHTA and CDR2 is FQGTGA. The DNA for the CDR3 is TGTGCCAGCAGCTTAACGGGATCGGGGGCTGAGCAGTTCTTC. Amino acid sequence: CASSLTGSGAEQFF. Full variable domain (remainder filled in from reference TRBV7-3 and TRBJ2-1): GAGVSQTPSNKVTEKGKYVELRCDPISGHTALYWYRQSLGQGPEFLIYFQGTGAADDSGLPNDRFFAVRPEGSVSTLKIQRTERGDSAVYLCASSLTGSGAEQFFGPGTRLTVL.